Below, one T cell receptor beta chain is given with its context. The table came from immunoSEQ multiplex PCR; TCRdb's copy has only in-frame clones and leaves some out. This table holds some 49,000 clones, around nine tenths found once. This specimen belongs to a study of control samples from healthy donors and cancer patients. The sequencing input was PBMCs. The TCR sequence derives from a man aged 30 to 39 with colorectal cancer.

CDR3 sequence reads: CATRRNTEAFF. CDR3 nucleotide sequence: TGTGCCACCAGACGGAACACTGAAGCTTTCTTT. V gene TRBV24-1 combines with J gene TRBJ1-1; D is uncertain. V dropped 7 bases and J dropped 1 base, with 3 bases sitting between them. The CDR3 totals 11 residues. Germline V gives CDR1 KGHDR, CDR2 SFDVKD.